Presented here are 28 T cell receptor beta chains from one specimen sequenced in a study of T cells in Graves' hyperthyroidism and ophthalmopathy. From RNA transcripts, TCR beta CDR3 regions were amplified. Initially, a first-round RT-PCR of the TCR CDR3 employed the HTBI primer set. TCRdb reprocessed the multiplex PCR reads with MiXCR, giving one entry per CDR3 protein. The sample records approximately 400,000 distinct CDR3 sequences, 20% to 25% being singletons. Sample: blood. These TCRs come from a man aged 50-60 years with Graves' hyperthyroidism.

CDR3 loop: CASSHSASTPGELFF. The CDR3 DNA is TGTGCCAGCAGCCATTCAGCGTCTACGCCCGGGGAGCTGTTTTTT. The V call is TRBV11-3, the J call TRBJ2-2; D is unresolved. This CDR3 region has 15 residues. V lost 5 bases and J lost 6, with 16 bases in between. Germline V gene data show CDR1 as SGHNT and CDR2 as YENEEA. Full variable domain (outside the CDR3, taken from reference TRBV11-3 and TRBJ2-2): EAGVVQSPRYKIIEKKQPVAFWCNPISGHNTLYWYLQNLGQGPELLIRYENEEAVDDSQLPKDRFSAERLKGVDSTLKIQPAELGDSAVYLCASSHSASTPGELFFGEGSRLTVL.

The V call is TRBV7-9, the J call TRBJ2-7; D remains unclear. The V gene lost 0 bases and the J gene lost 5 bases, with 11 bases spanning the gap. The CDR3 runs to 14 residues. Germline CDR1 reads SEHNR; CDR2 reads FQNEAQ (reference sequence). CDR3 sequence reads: CASSLAGTTDEQYF. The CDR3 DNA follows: TGTGCCAGCAGCTTAGCAGGAACAACCGACGAGCAGTACTTC.

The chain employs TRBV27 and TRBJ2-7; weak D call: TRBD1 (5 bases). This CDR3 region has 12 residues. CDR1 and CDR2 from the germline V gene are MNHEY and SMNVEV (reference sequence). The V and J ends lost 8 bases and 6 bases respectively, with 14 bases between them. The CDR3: CASGIRAGEQYF. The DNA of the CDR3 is TGTGCCAGCGGGATCAGGGCTGGCGAGCAGTACTTC.

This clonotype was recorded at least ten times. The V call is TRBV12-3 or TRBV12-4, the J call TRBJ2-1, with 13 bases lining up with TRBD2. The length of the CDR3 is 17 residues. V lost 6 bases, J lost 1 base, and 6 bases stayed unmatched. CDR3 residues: CASRLTSGRASYNEQFF. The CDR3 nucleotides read TGTGCCAGCAGACTCACTAGCGGGAGGGCTTCCTACAATGAGCAGTTCTTC.

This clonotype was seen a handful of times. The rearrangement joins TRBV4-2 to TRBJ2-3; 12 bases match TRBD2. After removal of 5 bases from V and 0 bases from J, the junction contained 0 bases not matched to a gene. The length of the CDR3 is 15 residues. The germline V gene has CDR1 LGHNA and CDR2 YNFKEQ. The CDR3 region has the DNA TGTGCCAGCAGCGGACTAGCGGGGAGCACAGATACGCAGTATTTT. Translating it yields CASSGLAGSTDTQYF.

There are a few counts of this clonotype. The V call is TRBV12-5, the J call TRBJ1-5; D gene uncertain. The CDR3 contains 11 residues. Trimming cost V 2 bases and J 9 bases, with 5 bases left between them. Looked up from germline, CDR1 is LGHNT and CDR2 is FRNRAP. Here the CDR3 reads CASGLLGPQHF. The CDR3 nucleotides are TGTGCTAGTGGTTTGTTGGGGCCCCAGCATTTT.

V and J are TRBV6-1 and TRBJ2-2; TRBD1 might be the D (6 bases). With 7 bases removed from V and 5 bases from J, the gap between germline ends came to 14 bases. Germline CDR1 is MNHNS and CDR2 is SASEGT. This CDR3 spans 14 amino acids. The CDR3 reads CASTASGVTGELFF. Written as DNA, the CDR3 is TGTGCCAGCACCGCCTCAGGGGTAACCGGGGAGCTGTTTTTT.

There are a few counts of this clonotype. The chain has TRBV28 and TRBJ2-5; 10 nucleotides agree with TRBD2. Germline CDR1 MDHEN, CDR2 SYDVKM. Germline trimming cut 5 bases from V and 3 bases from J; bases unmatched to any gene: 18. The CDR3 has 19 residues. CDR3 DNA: TGTGCCAGCAGTCCCTGGACTAGCGGAGACCGAATATTTGAAGAGACCCAGTACTTC. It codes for CASSPWTSGDRIFEETQYF.

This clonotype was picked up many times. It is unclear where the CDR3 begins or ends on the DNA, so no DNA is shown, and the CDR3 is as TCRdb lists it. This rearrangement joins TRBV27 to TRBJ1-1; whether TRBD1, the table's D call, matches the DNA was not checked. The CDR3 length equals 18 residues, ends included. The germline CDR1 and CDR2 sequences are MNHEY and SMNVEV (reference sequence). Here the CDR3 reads CASSSSIGDWVQNTEAFF.

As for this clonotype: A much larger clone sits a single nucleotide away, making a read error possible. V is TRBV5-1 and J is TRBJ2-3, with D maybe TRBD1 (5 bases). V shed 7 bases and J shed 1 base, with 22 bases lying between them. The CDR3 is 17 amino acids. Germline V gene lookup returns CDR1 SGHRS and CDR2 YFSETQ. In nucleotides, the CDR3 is TGCGCCAGCGGCAAAGACAGCATCAACTATGGCACAGATACGCAGTATTTT. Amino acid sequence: CASGKDSINYGTDTQYF.

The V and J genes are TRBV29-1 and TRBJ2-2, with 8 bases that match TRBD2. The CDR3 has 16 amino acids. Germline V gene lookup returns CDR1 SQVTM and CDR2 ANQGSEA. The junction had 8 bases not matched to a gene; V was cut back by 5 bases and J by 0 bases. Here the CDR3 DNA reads TGCAGCGTTCGACCGATTAGCGGGACGAACACCGGGGAGCTGTTTTTT. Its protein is CSVRPISGTNTGELFF.

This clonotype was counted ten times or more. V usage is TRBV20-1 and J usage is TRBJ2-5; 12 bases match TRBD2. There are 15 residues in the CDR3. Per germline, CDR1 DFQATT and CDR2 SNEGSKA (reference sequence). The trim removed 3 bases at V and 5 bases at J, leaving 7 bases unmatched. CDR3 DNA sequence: TGCAGTGCTAGCCCCCTAGCGGGAGGGCCGGAGACCCAGTACTTC. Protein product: CSASPLAGGPETQYF.

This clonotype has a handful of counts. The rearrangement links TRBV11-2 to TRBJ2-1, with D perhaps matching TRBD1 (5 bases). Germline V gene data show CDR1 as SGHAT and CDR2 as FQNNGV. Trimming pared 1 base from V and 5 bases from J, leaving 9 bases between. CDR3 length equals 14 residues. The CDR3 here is CASSLGGRDNEQFF. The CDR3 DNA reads TGTGCCAGCAGCTTAGGCGGCAGGGACAATGAGCAGTTCTTC.

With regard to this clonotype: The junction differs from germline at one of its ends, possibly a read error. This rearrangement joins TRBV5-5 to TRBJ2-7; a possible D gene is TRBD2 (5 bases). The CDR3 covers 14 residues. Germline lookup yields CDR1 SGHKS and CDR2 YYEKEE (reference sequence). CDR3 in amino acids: CSSSLDGSSYEQYF. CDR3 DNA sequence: TGTTCCAGCAGCTTGGATGGGAGCTCCTACGAGCAGTACTTC.

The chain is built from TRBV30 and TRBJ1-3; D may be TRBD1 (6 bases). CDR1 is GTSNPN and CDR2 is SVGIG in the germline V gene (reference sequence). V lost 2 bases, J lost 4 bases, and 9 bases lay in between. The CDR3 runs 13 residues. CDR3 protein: CAWSTDRGNTIYF. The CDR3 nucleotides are TGTGCCTGGAGTACCGACAGGGGAAACACCATATATTTT.

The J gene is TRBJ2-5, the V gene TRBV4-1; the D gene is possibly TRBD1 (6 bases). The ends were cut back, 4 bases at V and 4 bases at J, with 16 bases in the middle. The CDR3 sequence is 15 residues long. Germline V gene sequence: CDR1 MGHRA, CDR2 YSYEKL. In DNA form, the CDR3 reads TGCGCCAGCAGCCGACCGGACAGTAAAGGAGAGACCCAGTACTTC. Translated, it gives CASSRPDSKGETQYF.

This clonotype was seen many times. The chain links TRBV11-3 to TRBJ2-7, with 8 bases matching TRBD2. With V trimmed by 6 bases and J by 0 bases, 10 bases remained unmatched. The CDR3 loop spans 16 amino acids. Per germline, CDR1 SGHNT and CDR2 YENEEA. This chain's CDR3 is CASSSPSGRLSYEQYF. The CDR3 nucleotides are TGTGCCAGCAGTTCACCTAGCGGGCGACTCTCCTACGAGCAGTACTTC.

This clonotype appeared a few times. CDR3 region: CASSLAGGIPNEQYF. CDR3 sequence (DNA): TGTGCCAGCAGCTTGGCAGGAGGGATACCCAACGAGCAGTACTTC. This chain connects TRBV7-2 to TRBJ2-7, with D possibly matching TRBD2 (6 bases). Per the germline V gene, CDR1 is SGHTA and CDR2 is FQGNSA. This CDR3 is 15 amino acids long. Trimming cost V 3 bases and J 5 bases, with 17 bases left between them. Complete variable domain (other parts from reference TRBV7-2 and TRBJ2-7): GAGVSQSPSNKVTEKGKDVELRCDPISGHTALYWYRQSLGQGLEFLIYFQGNSAPDKSGLPSDRFSAERTGGSVSTLTIQRTQQEDSAVYLCASSLAGGIPNEQYFGPGTRLTVT.

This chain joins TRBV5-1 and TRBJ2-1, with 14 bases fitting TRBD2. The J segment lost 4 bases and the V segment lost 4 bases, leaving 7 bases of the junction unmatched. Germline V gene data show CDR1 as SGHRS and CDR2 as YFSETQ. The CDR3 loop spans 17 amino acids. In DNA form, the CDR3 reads TGCGCCAGCAGCCCCAAAGGGACTAGCGGGAGTTACAATGAGCAGTTCTTC. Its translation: CASSPKGTSGSYNEQFF.

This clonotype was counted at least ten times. The CDR3 bases are TGTGCCAGCAGTGACGACCCTAGCTCCTACGAGCAGTACTTC. This gives the protein CASSDDPSSYEQYF. The V and J genes are TRBV2 and TRBJ2-7; unclear D gene. The CDR3 has 14 amino acids. The germline V gene has CDR1 SNHLY and CDR2 FYNNEI. V shed 3 bases and J shed 0 bases, with 9 bases lying between them. The variable domain in full, with the rest retrieved from reference TRBV2 and TRBJ2-7, is EPEVTQTPSHQVTQMGQEVILRCVPISNHLYFYWYRQILGQKVEFLVSFYNNEISEKSEIFDDQFSVERPDGSNFTLKIRSTKLEDSAMYFCASSDDPSSYEQYFGPGTRLTVT.

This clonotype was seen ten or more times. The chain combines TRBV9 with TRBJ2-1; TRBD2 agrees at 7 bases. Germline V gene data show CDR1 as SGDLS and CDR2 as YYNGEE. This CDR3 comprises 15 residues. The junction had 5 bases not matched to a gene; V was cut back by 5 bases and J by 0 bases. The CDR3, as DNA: TGTGCCAGCAGTCCCCGACTAGCCTCCTACAATGAGCAGTTCTTC. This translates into CASSPRLASYNEQFF.

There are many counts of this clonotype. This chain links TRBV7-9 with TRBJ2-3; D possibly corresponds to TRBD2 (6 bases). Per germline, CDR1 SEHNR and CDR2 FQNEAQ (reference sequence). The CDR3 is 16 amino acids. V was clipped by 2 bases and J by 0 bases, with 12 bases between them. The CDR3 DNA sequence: TGTGCCAGCAGCTTACTGCGGGATTTTAGCACAGATACGCAGTATTTT. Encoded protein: CASSLLRDFSTDTQYF.

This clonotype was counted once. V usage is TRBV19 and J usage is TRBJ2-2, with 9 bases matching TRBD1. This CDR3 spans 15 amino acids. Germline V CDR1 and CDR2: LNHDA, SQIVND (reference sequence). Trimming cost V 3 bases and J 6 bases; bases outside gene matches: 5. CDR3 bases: TGTGCCAGTAGTATGTTGGGACAGGGCTCCGGGGAGCTGTTTTTT. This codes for CASSMLGQGSGELFF.

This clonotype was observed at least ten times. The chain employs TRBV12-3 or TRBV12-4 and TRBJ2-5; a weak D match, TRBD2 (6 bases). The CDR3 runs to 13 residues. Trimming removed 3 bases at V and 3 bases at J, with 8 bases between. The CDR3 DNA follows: TGTGCCAGCAGTTTGGGGGAGGAAGAGACCCAGTACTTC. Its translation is CASSLGEEETQYF.

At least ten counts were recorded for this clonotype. The CDR3 loop reads CASSPLPGSAYEQYF. Written as DNA, the CDR3 is TGTGCCAGCTCACCACTCCCGGGGTCCGCCTACGAGCAGTACTTC. V is TRBV18 and J is TRBJ2-7, with D perhaps matching TRBD2 (5 bases). Trimming stripped 1 base from V and 2 bases from J, with 12 bases between. CDR3 length: 15 amino acids. The germline V gene has CDR1 KGHSH and CDR2 LQKENI.

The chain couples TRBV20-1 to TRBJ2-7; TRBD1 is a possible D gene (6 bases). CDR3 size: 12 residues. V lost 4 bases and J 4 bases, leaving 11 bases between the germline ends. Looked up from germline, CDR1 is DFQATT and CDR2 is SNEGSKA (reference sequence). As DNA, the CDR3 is TGCAGTGCTAAGGAAGGGGGATACGAGCAGTACTTC. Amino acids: CSAKEGGYEQYF.

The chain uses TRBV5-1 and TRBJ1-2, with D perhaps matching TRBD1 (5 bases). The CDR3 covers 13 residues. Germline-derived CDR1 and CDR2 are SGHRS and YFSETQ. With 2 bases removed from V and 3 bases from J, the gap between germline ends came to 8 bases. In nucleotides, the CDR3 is TGCGCCAGCAGCTTCGGGGGAGACTATGGCTACACCTTC. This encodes CASSFGGDYGYTF. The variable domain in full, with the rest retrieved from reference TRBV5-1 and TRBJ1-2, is KAGVTQTPRYLIKTRGQQVTLSCSPISGHRSVSWYQQTPGQGLQFLFEYFSETQRNKGNFPGRFSGRQFSNSRSEMNVSTLELGDSALYLCASSFGGDYGYTFGSGTRLTVV.

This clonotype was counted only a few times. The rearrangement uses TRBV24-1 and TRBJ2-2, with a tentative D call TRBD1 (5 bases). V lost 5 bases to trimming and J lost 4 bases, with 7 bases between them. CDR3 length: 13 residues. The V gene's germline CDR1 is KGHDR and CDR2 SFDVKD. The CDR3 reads CATSGRATGELFF. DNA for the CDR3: TGTGCCACCAGTGGCAGGGCCACCGGGGAGCTGTTTTTT.